The 22 T cell receptor beta chains below come from one sample, sequenced in a study of shared clonotypes between healthy human individuals. The table came from immunoSEQ multiplex PCR; TCRdb's copy has only in-frame clones and leaves some out. The table lists about 1.5 million clones, more than 95% of them singletons, with 1.2% in the top ten. Sequenced input: naive CD4+ T cells sorted from blood. Sample subset: CD45RA+ positively selected. The receptors come from a man younger than 45 in good health.

V gene TRBV30 combines with J gene TRBJ1-5, with 7 nucleotides matching TRBD1. This CDR3 region has 17 residues. From germline, CDR1 is GTSNPN and CDR2 SVGIG (reference sequence). Trimming removed 0 bases from V and 2 bases from J; junction bases left unmatched: 10. The CDR3: CAWSVRSGTEGNQPQHF. CDR3 DNA: TGTGCCTGGAGTGTACGATCCGGGACAGAAGGCAATCAGCCCCAGCATTTT.

The chain has TRBV5-4 and TRBJ2-7; D unclear. This CDR3 is built from 15 residues. V lost 2 bases and J 2 bases, leaving 14 bases between the germline ends. Germline V CDR1 and CDR2: SGHNT, YYREEE (reference sequence). The CDR3 spells CASSFDNSQTYEQYF. The CDR3 coding sequence is TGTGCCAGCAGCTTCGATAATAGCCAAACCTACGAGCAGTACTTC.

This clone was detected only once. The chain is built from TRBV4-1 and TRBJ2-1; no clear D. The CDR3 covers 13 residues. Germline loops: CDR1 MGHRA, CDR2 YSYEKL. Trimming left V 1 base short and J 6 bases short, with 7 bases between. The CDR3: CASSQALFNEQFF. The CDR3 DNA reads TGCGCCAGCAGCCAAGCTTTATTCAATGAGCAGTTCTTC.

The CDR3 nucleotides are TGTGCCAGCAGTCGGGCCGGGACCAACGGCGAGACCCAGTACTTC. Its protein product is CASSRAGTNGETQYF. This chain uses TRBV2 with TRBJ2-5; the D gene could be TRBD1 or TRBD2 (5 bases each). In germline, CDR1 is SNHLY, CDR2 FYNNEI. This CDR3 has 15 amino acids. V was trimmed by 5 bases and J by 5 bases, leaving 18 bases between them.

The chain carries TRBV27 and TRBJ2-7; D not resolved. Germline CDR1 is MNHEY and CDR2 is SMNVEV (reference sequence). Trimming left V 3 bases short and J 8 bases short, with 14 bases between. The CDR3 extends over 13 amino acids. DNA for the CDR3: TGTGCCAGCAGTTTGGGTCTGGATGTTCAGCAGTACTTC. Translation gives CASSLGLDVQQYF.

The J gene is TRBJ2-6, the V gene TRBV18; 9 nucleotides line up with TRBD1. CDR3 length: 19 residues. Germline V lookup: CDR1 KGHSH, CDR2 LQKENI. Unmatched junction bases numbered 14, after V lost 8 bases and J lost 0 bases. CDR3 coding DNA: TGTGCCAGCGCCCCGATCCCGGGACAGGGCAGCTCTGGGGCCAACGTCCTGACTTTC. This sequence encodes CASAPIPGQGSSGANVLTF.

The V gene is TRBV6-6, the J gene TRBJ1-1; a possible D gene is TRBD1 (6 bases). Germline-derived CDR1 and CDR2 are MNHNY and SVGAGI (reference sequence). This CDR3 has 14 residues. The V gene lost 4 bases and the J gene lost 4 bases, with 13 bases spanning the gap. CDR3 in amino acids: CASSLKGGGTEAFF. For the CDR3, the DNA is TGTGCCAGCAGTTTGAAGGGGGGCGGCACTGAAGCTTTCTTT.

The chain has TRBV19 and TRBJ2-4; 11 bases line up with TRBD2. The J segment lost 9 bases and the V segment lost 0 bases, leaving 10 bases of the junction unmatched. The germline CDR1 and CDR2 sequences are LNHDA and SQIVND (reference sequence). The CDR3 consists of 17 residues. CDR3 loop: CASSIDRTSGSVSIQYF. For the CDR3, the DNA is TGTGCCAGTAGTATAGATCGCACTAGCGGGAGTGTGAGCATTCAGTACTTC.

The V call is TRBV9, the J call TRBJ1-2, with no clear D. Germline CDR1 SGDLS, CDR2 YYNGEE. The V gene lost 3 bases and the J gene lost 4 bases, with 7 bases spanning the gap. The CDR3 length is 12 residues. CDR3 loop: CASSEDGYGYTF. CDR3 nucleotide sequence: TGTGCCAGCAGCGAGGACGGCTATGGCTACACCTTC. Full variable domain (missing parts from reference TRBV9 and TRBJ1-2): DSGVTQTPKHLITATGQRVTLRCSPRSGDLSVYWYQQSLDQGLQFLIQYYNGEERAKGNILERFSAQQFPDLHSELNLSSLELGDSALYFCASSEDGYGYTFGSGTRLTVV.

This clone has only one observation. This chain links TRBV10-3 with TRBJ2-5; D is possibly TRBD1 or TRBD2 (5 bases each). This CDR3 contains 13 residues. V shed 7 bases and J shed 2 bases, with 11 bases lying between them. CDR1 is ENHRY and CDR2 is SYGVKD in the germline V gene. The CDR3 sequence is CAITRDHQETQYF. CDR3 nucleotides: TGTGCCATCACCCGGGACCATCAAGAGACCCAGTACTTC.

The chain links TRBV7-3 to TRBJ2-7; D is undetermined. The germline V and J ends were trimmed by 4 bases and 2 bases, with 15 bases remaining between them. The CDR3 loop spans 15 amino acids. The germline gives CDR1 SGHTA, CDR2 FQGTGA. Here the CDR3 reads CASSSITIGPYEQYF. CDR3 coding DNA: TGTGCCAGCAGCTCAATAACAATCGGCCCCTACGAGCAGTACTTC. The full variable domain, its missing parts supplied by reference TRBV7-3 and TRBJ2-7, is GAGVSQTPSNKVTEKGKYVELRCDPISGHTALYWYRQSLGQGPEFLIYFQGTGAADDSGLPNDRFFAVRPEGSVSTLKIQRTERGDSAVYLCASSSITIGPYEQYFGPGTRLTVT.

The chain links TRBV19 to TRBJ1-5, with D perhaps TRBD1 (6 bases). V dropped 4 bases and J dropped 1 base, with 11 bases sitting between them. This CDR3 has 15 residues. The germline CDR1 and CDR2 sequences are LNHDA and SQIVND (reference sequence). As DNA, the CDR3 is TGTGCCAGTAGTAAATTTACAGGGAGCAATCAGCCCCAGCATTTT. This codes for CASSKFTGSNQPQHF.

The chain employs TRBV7-6 and TRBJ1-1; D gene uncertain. This CDR3 has 15 amino acids. V was shortened by 1 base and J by 3 bases, with 12 bases between the two germline ends. Per germline, CDR1 SGHVS and CDR2 FNYEAQ. CDR3 loop: CASSLDLTLHTEAFF. Written as DNA, the CDR3 is TGTGCCAGCAGCTTAGATCTGACCCTGCACACTGAAGCTTTCTTT.

The chain recombines TRBV7-8 with TRBJ2-1; tentative D call: TRBD2 (6 bases). The V and J ends lost 3 bases and 7 bases respectively, with 22 bases between them. This CDR3 region has 17 residues. CDR1 SGHVS and CDR2 FQNEAQ come from the germline V gene. In nucleotides, the CDR3 is TGTGCCAGCAGCTTTTCCAGCGTAACACCGGGGGAAAATGAGCAGTTCTTC. As protein: CASSFSSVTPGENEQFF.

This rearrangement joins TRBV15 to TRBJ1-1, with a possible D match to TRBD1 (6 bases). This CDR3 region has 15 residues. Germline CDR1 is LNHNV and CDR2 is YYDKDF (reference sequence). Trimming removed 1 base from V and 6 bases from J, with 15 bases in between. CDR3 sequence reads: CATSRGVGGVPEAFF. The CDR3 coding sequence is TGTGCCACCAGCAGAGGAGTAGGGGGGGTTCCTGAAGCTTTCTTT.

V gene TRBV10-2 combines with J gene TRBJ2-1; 10 nucleotides align to TRBD2. The CDR3 runs to 16 residues. J gave up 8 bases and V 3 bases, and 10 bases lay outside the gene matches. Looked up from germline, CDR1 is WSHSY and CDR2 is SAAADI. Written as DNA, the CDR3 is TGCGCCAGCAGTGAATACCGAGCGGGAGGGGACGATGAGCAGTTCTTC. As protein: CASSEYRAGGDDEQFF.

This clone was recorded a few times. The gene calls are TRBV5-1 and TRBJ2-3; 8 positions agree with TRBD2. This CDR3 comprises 15 residues. The V and J ends lost 1 base and 3 bases, in that order; junction bases with no gene match: 4. The V gene's germline CDR1 is SGHRS and CDR2 YFSETQ. The CDR3 DNA follows: TGCGCCAGCAGCTTGTCACCGGGAGGGACAGATACGCAGTATTTT. Protein product: CASSLSPGGTDTQYF.

The chain has TRBV11-3 and TRBJ2-1; D may match TRBD1 or TRBD2 (5 bases each). CDR1 is SGHNT, CDR2 YENEEA, per germline. The CDR3 is 12 amino acids. Trimming took 1 base from V and 10 from J, leaving 8 bases between them. This chain's CDR3 is CASSLGQREQFF. In DNA form, the CDR3 reads TGTGCCAGCAGCTTAGGACAGCGGGAGCAGTTCTTC.

CDR3 in DNA: TGTGCCAGCAGCTTCGCTCGAGCCTTAGCCAAAAACATTCAGTACTTC. The encoded protein is CASSFARALAKNIQYF. The chain has TRBV13 and TRBJ2-4; no clear D. This CDR3 contains 16 residues. Germline CDR1 is PRHDT and CDR2 is FYEKMQ (reference sequence). The V end lost 3 bases, the J end lost 0 bases, and 12 bases lay between the germline ends.

The rearrangement uses TRBV7-7 and TRBJ1-5, with TRBD1 as a possible D gene (5 bases). The CDR3 runs 13 residues. The germline V gene encodes CDR1 SSHAT and CDR2 FNYEAQ (reference sequence). The germline V and J ends were trimmed by 8 bases and 4 bases, with 12 bases remaining between them. DNA of the CDR3: TGTGCCAGCGGGACGAAACCGAATCAGCCCCAGCATTTT. Its translation: CASGTKPNQPQHF. Full variable domain (missing parts from reference TRBV7-7 and TRBJ1-5): GAGVSQSPRYKVTKRGQDVTLRCDPISSHATLYWYQQALGQGPEFLTYFNYEAQPDKSGLPSDRFSAERPEGSISTLTIQRTEQRDSAMYRCASGTKPNQPQHFGDGTRLSIL.

The chain combines TRBV9 with TRBJ1-1, with D unresolved. Germline loops: CDR1 SGDLS, CDR2 YYNGEE. The CDR3 sequence is 14 residues long. Trimming cost V 3 bases and J 4 bases, with 13 bases left between them. The CDR3 DNA reads TGTGCCAGCAGCGACTTGACAAGTGGCACTGAAGCTTTCTTT. This sequence encodes CASSDLTSGTEAFF.

The chain combines TRBV18 with TRBJ2-3; 11 bases are a match to TRBD2. The CDR3 has 18 amino acids. Per the germline V gene, CDR1 is KGHSH and CDR2 is LQKENI. J lost 0 bases, V lost 2 bases, and 7 bases had no gene match. The CDR3 coding sequence is TGTGCCAGCTCACCAGACCCGGGACTAGCGGATAGCACAGATACGCAGTATTTT. Its translation is CASSPDPGLADSTDTQYF. Using reference TRBV18 and TRBJ2-3 for the parts outside the CDR3, the full variable domain is NAGVMQNPRHLVRRRGQEARLRCSPMKGHSHVYWYRQLPEEGLKFMVYLQKENIIDESGMPKERFSAEFPKEGPSILRIQQVVRGDSAAYFCASSPDPGLADSTDTQYFGPGTRLTVL.